These 2 T cell receptor beta chains were sequenced from one sample in a study of post-analysis software for immune sequencing data. Study-wide results and limits: There were several TRBV segments more frequent in patients than controls, and TRBV5-6, TRBV5-1 and TRBV20-1 were among them.

The authors incorporated unique molecular identifiers into the TCR beta cDNA libraries. TCRdb independently ran MiXCR on the PCR reads; one entry per CDR3 protein. The sample holds some 190,000 distinct CDR3 sequences, 29% seen once. Their recognized antigens are unknown. The sample consisted of blood. These receptors were taken from a girl aged 2 to 17 with multiple sclerosis.

V and J are TRBV20-1 and TRBJ1-3; D is unresolved. CDR3 size: 15 residues. V lost 1 base to trimming and J lost 0 bases, with 10 bases between them. CDR1 DFQATT and CDR2 SNEGSKA come from the germline V gene (reference sequence). The CDR3 loop reads CSARGGTNSGNTIYF. DNA for the CDR3: TGCAGTGCTAGAGGGGGTACCAACTCTGGAAACACCATATATTTT.

The chain combines TRBV5-1 with TRBJ2-7, with 9 bases matching TRBD2. The CDR3 runs to 15 residues. Germline V lookup: CDR1 SGHRS, CDR2 YFSETQ. The V gene end was trimmed by 3 bases and the J gene end by 6 bases; junction bases not matched to a gene: 10. This chain's CDR3 is CASSWDPSGAAEQYF. CDR3 nucleotide sequence: TGCGCCAGCAGCTGGGACCCTAGCGGGGCTGCCGAGCAGTACTTC.